The 26 T cell receptor beta chains below were found in one sample sequenced in a study of cytomegalovirus exposure and HLA in healthy donors. PCR primers comprised 60 Vbeta and 13 Jbeta primers. The repertoire was sequenced with immunoSEQ multiplex PCR; TCRdb's copy has only in-frame clones and lacks some. The repertoire consists of roughly 170,000 clones, with roughly 80% occurring once and the leading ten covering roughly 5.2%. Input material: PBMCs. All receptors derive from a man aged 18 to 30 in good health and CMV-seronegative.

The chain uses TRBV7-3 and TRBJ2-3; no firm D call. Trimming took off 5 bases at V and 2 bases at J, with 8 bases between the two ends. Germline CDR1 reads SGHTA; CDR2 reads FQGTGA. The CDR3 loop spans 13 amino acids. CDR3 sequence reads: CASSPQNTDTQYF. As DNA, the CDR3 is TGTGCCAGCAGCCCCCAAAACACAGATACGCAGTATTTT.

The rearrangement links TRBV28 to TRBJ2-4; possibly TRBD2 for D (6 bases). Germline V gene data show CDR1 as MDHEN and CDR2 as SYDVKM. This CDR3 has 15 residues. V gave up 3 bases and J gave up 1 base, with 10 bases separating them. CDR3 sequence (DNA): TGTGCCAGCAGTTTTCCGGGGGTGGCCAAAAACATTCAGTACTTC. Translation gives CASSFPGVAKNIQYF. Full variable domain (rest looked up from reference TRBV28 and TRBJ2-4): DVKVTQSSRYLVKRTGEKVFLECVQDMDHENMFWYRQDPGLGLRLIYFSYDVKMKEKGDIPEGYSVSREKKERFSLILESASTNQTSMYLCASSFPGVAKNIQYFGAGTRLSVL.

Turning to this clone: Germline and junction disagree at one end, which may indicate a read error. This sequence joins TRBV29-1 and TRBJ2-1; 7 bases line up with TRBD1. CDR1 SQVTM and CDR2 ANQGSEA come from the germline V gene. The CDR3 is 14 residues long. The CDR3 sequence: CSVGTGRPYNEQLF. CDR3 nucleotide sequence: TGCAGCGTTGGGACAGGTAGGCCCTACAATGAGCAGCTCTTC.

V is TRBV4-2 and J is TRBJ1-5; perhaps TRBD1 as D (5 bases). The V end lost 0 bases, the J end lost 7 bases, and 19 bases lay between the germline ends. Per germline, CDR1 LGHNA and CDR2 YNFKEQ. CDR3 length: 17 amino acids. The CDR3: CASSQDLQGALGQPQHF. The CDR3 region has the DNA TGTGCCAGCAGCCAAGATTTGCAAGGGGCGTTGGGACAGCCCCAGCATTTT.

The J gene is TRBJ1-2, the V gene TRBV4-1; TRBD1 agrees at 8 bases. After removal of 0 bases from V and 4 bases from J, the junction contained 4 bases not matched to a gene. The CDR3 runs 15 residues. Germline values: CDR1 MGHRA, CDR2 YSYEKL. CDR3 sequence: CASSQESGTGYGYTF. Written as DNA, the CDR3 is TGCGCCAGCAGCCAAGAATCGGGGACAGGCTATGGCTACACCTTC.

The V call is TRBV6-5, the J call TRBJ2-7; D is uncertain. Germline V gene data show CDR1 as MNHEY and CDR2 as SVGAGI. V was shortened by 8 bases and J by 3 bases, with 8 bases between the two germline ends. There are 11 residues in the CDR3. As DNA, the CDR3 is TGTGCCAGCCGAGGCGTCTACGAGCAGTACTTC. This codes for CASRGVYEQYF.

The J gene is TRBJ2-1, the V gene TRBV6-1, with D perhaps matching TRBD1 (6 bases). Germline assignment: CDR1 MNHNS and CDR2 SASEGT. The ends were cut back, 8 bases at V and 9 bases at J, with 14 bases in the middle. The CDR3 extends over 12 amino acids. DNA of the CDR3: TGTGCCAGCGCCCGGGACATTATTGAGCAGTTCTTC. Protein: CASARDIIEQFF.

This clone appeared once. The V and J genes are TRBV6-5 and TRBJ2-5; D possibly corresponds to TRBD1 (6 bases). V was trimmed by 6 bases and J by 11 bases, leaving 25 bases between them. The CDR3 spans 15 residues. Germline V gene data show CDR1 as MNHEY and CDR2 as SVGAGI. The CDR3 reads CASRERQGLNGEQYF. The CDR3 nucleotides are TGTGCCAGCAGAGAACGCCAGGGGCTTAACGGTGAGCAGTACTTC.

This chain connects TRBV6-1 to TRBJ2-5; D is possibly TRBD2 (5 bases). Germline values: CDR1 MNHNS, CDR2 SASEGT. This CDR3 is built from 14 residues. V lost 8 bases to trimming and J lost 2 bases, with 15 bases between them. CDR3 region: CASRGWQNQETQYF. In DNA, the CDR3 is TGTGCCAGCCGAGGGTGGCAGAATCAAGAGACCCAGTACTTC.

The chain employs TRBV11-2 and TRBJ2-7; TRBD1 is a possible D gene (6 bases). Deletions cut 0 bases from V and 1 base from J, with 10 bases between. CDR3 size: 15 residues. The germline V gene has CDR1 SGHAT and CDR2 FQNNGV. The CDR3 protein is CASSLEARGSYEQYF. The CDR3 bases are TGTGCCAGCAGCTTAGAGGCCAGGGGATCCTACGAGCAGTACTTC. Looking up the rest from reference TRBV11-2 and TRBJ2-7 gives the full variable domain: EAGVAQSPRYKIIEKRQSVAFWCNPISGHATLYWYQQILGQGPKLLIQFQNNGVVDDSQLPKDRFSAERLKGVDSTLKIQPAKLEDSAVYLCASSLEARGSYEQYFGPGTRLTVT.

The CDR3 nucleotides read TGTGCCAGCAGTTACAAGGGCCACGGGGGGGAGCAGTTCTTC. This codes for CASSYKGHGGEQFF. The rearrangement uses TRBV6-7 and TRBJ2-1, with 7 bases that match TRBD2. TRBV6-7 is an open reading frame, and its role is uncertain. V gave up 2 bases and J gave up 10 bases; unmatched junction bases: 8. The CDR3 spans 14 residues.

This clone has a single count. The V and J genes are TRBV7-8 and TRBJ2-7; D possibly corresponds to TRBD2 (5 bases). Germline-derived CDR1 and CDR2 are SGHVS and FQNEAQ. This CDR3 has 14 amino acids. V dropped 0 bases and J dropped 3 bases, with 9 bases sitting between them. The CDR3 reads CASSLAGMFYEQYF. CDR3 DNA sequence: TGTGCCAGCAGCTTAGCCGGGATGTTCTACGAGCAGTACTTC.

The rearrangement links TRBV21-1 to TRBJ1-2; no DNA check was done on the table's D call, TRBD1. TRBV21-1 corresponds to a pseudogene. The CDR3 is made up of 15 amino acids. CDR3 DNA: TGTGCCAGCAGCCCCCTGAGGACAGGGCACTATGGCTACACCTTC. Its protein product is CASSPLRTGHYGYTF.

CDR3 sequence (DNA): TGTGCCAGCAGCTTGGGGACAGGGCACGTCGAGCAGTACTTC. This encodes CASSLGTGHVEQYF. V and J are TRBV5-5 and TRBJ2-7; 8 nucleotides align to TRBD1. V shed 0 bases and J 6 bases; nucleotides not matched to a gene: 5. Germline CDR1 and CDR2: SGHKS and YYEKEE (reference sequence). The CDR3 covers 14 residues.

This clone was seen more than once but under ten times. The chain links TRBV5-8 to TRBJ2-1; D unresolved. Germline V gives CDR1 SGHTS, CDR2 YDEGEE. The CDR3 sequence is 11 residues long. Trimming stripped 4 bases from V and 6 bases from J, with 5 bases between. CDR3 residues: CASSLSNEQFF. CDR3 in DNA: TGTGCCAGCAGCCTGTCCAATGAGCAGTTCTTC.

This clone has only one observation. The chain employs TRBV6-1 and TRBJ2-7; D may be TRBD1 (7 bases). V shed 2 bases and J shed 0 bases, with 14 bases lying between them. Per the germline V gene, CDR1 is MNHNS and CDR2 is SASEGT. The CDR3 spans 16 residues. For the CDR3, the DNA is TGTGCCAGCAGTGAAAAAACGGGGGACAGCTCCTACGAGCAGTACTTC. Its translation is CASSEKTGDSSYEQYF.

The V and J genes are TRBV30 and TRBJ1-5; tentatively, D is TRBD1 (6 bases). Germline V gene data show CDR1 as GTSNPN and CDR2 as SVGIG (reference sequence). Trimming shortened V by 2 bases and J by 0 bases, and 8 bases separated the two germline ends. The CDR3 is made up of 14 amino acids. The CDR3 nucleotides are TGTGCCTGGAGTCGGACAGATAGCAATCAGCCCCAGCATTTT. Its translation: CAWSRTDSNQPQHF. The whole variable domain, remainder taken from reference TRBV30 and TRBJ1-5, is SQTIHQWPATLVQPVGSPLSLECTVEGTSNPNLYWYRQAAGRGLQLLFYSVGIGQISSEVPQNLSASRPQDRQFILSSKKLLLSDSGFYLCAWSRTDSNQPQHFGDGTRLSIL.

This chain joins TRBV5-1 and TRBJ2-7; D is perhaps TRBD1 (5 bases). CDR1 and CDR2 (germline): SGHRS, YFSETQ. V shed 4 bases and J shed 5 bases, with 10 bases lying between them. The CDR3 is made up of 12 amino acids. The CDR3 DNA reads TGCGCCAGCAGCATCCAGGGAAACGAGCAGTACTTC. Translated, it gives CASSIQGNEQYF.

V usage is TRBV12-5 and J usage is TRBJ2-5, with TRBD2 identical over 8 bases. V trimming: 7 bases; J trimming: 3 bases; junction bases outside the gene matches: 4. The CDR3 is made up of 13 amino acids. CDR1 LGHNT and CDR2 FRNRAP come from the germline V gene. This chain's CDR3 is CASAPGGEETQYF. In nucleotides, the CDR3 is TGTGCTAGTGCCCCCGGGGGGGAAGAGACCCAGTACTTC.

The chain joins TRBV27 to TRBJ1-5; D is unclear. Germline CDR1 is MNHEY and CDR2 is SMNVEV (reference sequence). This CDR3 has 15 amino acids. V lost 6 bases and J 2 bases, leaving 14 bases between the germline ends. Here the CDR3 reads CASRLDRGGNQPQHF. As DNA, the CDR3 is TGTGCCAGCAGATTAGACCGGGGAGGCAATCAGCCCCAGCATTTT.

V gene TRBV5-1 combines with J gene TRBJ2-5; 8 bases agree with TRBD2. Near its end, the DNA agrees better with TRBJ2-7, so the J call may be wrong. This CDR3 comprises 18 residues. The germline gives CDR1 SGHRS, CDR2 YFSETQ. CDR3 coding DNA: TGCGCCAGCAGCATCAGCTACGGGGGGGGCGCCCTCTCCTACGAGCAGTACTTC. It is translated as CASSISYGGGALSYEQYF.

J is TRBJ1-3 and V is TRBV7-8; a weak D match, TRBD1 (5 bases). Trimming stripped 1 base from V and 0 bases from J, with 10 bases between. Looked up from germline, CDR1 is SGHVS and CDR2 is FQNEAQ. The CDR3 consists of 16 residues. CDR3 in DNA: TGTGCCAGCAGCTTAGTAGCAGGGAACTCTGGAAACACCATATATTTT. Its translation: CASSLVAGNSGNTIYF.

This clone was observed a single time. The chain couples TRBV4-1 to TRBJ1-2; D may be TRBD1 (6 bases). V was clipped by 0 bases and J by 8 bases, with 13 bases between them. CDR1 and CDR2 from the germline V gene are MGHRA and YSYEKL. The CDR3 has 14 residues. CDR3 loop: CASSQDLGGRGYTF. The CDR3 DNA follows: TGCGCCAGCAGCCAAGATCTAGGGGGAAGAGGCTACACCTTC.

This chain links TRBV7-9 with TRBJ2-3; tentatively, D is TRBD2 (6 bases). Germline-derived CDR1 and CDR2 are SEHNR and FQNEAQ (reference sequence). The V and J ends lost 4 bases and 3 bases respectively, with 14 bases between them. The CDR3 runs 15 residues. The CDR3 is CASSYIRGLTDTQYF. As DNA, the CDR3 is TGTGCCAGCAGCTACATTCGGGGGTTGACAGATACGCAGTATTTT.

The chain links TRBV5-1 to TRBJ2-1; D remains unclear. The CDR3 covers 15 residues. The germline V gene encodes CDR1 SGHRS and CDR2 YFSETQ. Trimming took 4 bases from V and 0 from J, leaving 11 bases between them. CDR3 amino acids: CASSPDISSYNEQFF. As DNA, the CDR3 is TGCGCCAGCAGCCCTGACATTAGCTCCTACAATGAGCAGTTCTTC.

The rearrangement links TRBV9 to TRBJ1-2; TRBD1 might be the D (6 bases). The CDR3 is made up of 18 amino acids. The ends were cut back, 3 bases at V and 8 bases at J, with 29 bases in the middle. CDR1 is SGDLS, CDR2 YYNGEE, per germline. CDR3 DNA: TGTGCCAGCAGCGACCCAAAAGAGAAGGCAGGGGCCCATGAAGGCTACACCTTC. Residues: CASSDPKEKAGAHEGYTF. The full variable domain, completed using reference TRBV9 and TRBJ1-2, is DSGVTQTPKHLITATGQRVTLRCSPRSGDLSVYWYQQSLDQGLQFLIQYYNGEERAKGNILERFSAQQFPDLHSELNLSSLELGDSALYFCASSDPKEKAGAHEGYTFGSGTRLTVV.